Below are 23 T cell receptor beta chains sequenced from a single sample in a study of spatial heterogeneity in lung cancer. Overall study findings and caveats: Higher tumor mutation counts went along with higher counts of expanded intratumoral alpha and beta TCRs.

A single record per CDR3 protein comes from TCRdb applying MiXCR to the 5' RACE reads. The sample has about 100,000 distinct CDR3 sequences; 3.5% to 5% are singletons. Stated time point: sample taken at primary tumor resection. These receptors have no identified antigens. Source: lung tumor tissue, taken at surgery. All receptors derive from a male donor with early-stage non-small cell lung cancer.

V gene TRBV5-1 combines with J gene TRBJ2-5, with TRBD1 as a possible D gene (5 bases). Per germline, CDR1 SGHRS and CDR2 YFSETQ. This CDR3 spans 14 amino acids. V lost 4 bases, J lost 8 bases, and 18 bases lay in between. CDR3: CASSRSQGWGTQYF. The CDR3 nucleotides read TGCGCCAGCAGCCGTAGCCAGGGATGGGGAACCCAGTACTTC.

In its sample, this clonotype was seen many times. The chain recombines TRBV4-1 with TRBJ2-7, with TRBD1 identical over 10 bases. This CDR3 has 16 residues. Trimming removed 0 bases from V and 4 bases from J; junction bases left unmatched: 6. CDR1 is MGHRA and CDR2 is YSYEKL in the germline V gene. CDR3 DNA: TGCGCCAGCAGCCAAGATGAGGGACAGGGGCGTTACGAGCAGTACTTC. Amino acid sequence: CASSQDEGQGRYEQYF.

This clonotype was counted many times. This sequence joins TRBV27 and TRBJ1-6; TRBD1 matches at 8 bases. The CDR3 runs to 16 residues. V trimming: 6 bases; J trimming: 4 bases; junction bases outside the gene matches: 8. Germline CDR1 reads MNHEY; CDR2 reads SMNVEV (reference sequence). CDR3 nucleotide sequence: TGTGCCAGCAGCCCGGGACAGGAAAAATATAATTCACCCCTCCACTTT. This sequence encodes CASSPGQEKYNSPLHF.

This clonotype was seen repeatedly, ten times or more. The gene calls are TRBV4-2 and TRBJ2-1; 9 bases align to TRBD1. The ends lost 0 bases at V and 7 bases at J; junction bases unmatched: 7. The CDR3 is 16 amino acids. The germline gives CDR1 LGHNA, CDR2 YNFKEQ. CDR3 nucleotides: TGTGCCAGCAGCCAAGATAACAGGGGGCCGCCGAATGAGCAGTTCTTC. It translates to CASSQDNRGPPNEQFF.

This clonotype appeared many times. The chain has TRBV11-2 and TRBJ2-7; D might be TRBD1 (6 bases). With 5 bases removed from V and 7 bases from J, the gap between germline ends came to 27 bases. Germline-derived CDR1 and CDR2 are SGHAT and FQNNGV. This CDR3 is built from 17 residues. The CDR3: CASSPFRSAGETREQYF. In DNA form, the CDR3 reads TGTGCCAGCAGCCCTTTCCGTTCGGCAGGGGAAACTCGGGAGCAGTACTTC. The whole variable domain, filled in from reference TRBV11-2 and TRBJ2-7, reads EAGVAQSPRYKIIEKRQSVAFWCNPISGHATLYWYQQILGQGPKLLIQFQNNGVVDDSQLPKDRFSAERLKGVDSTLKIQPAKLEDSAVYLCASSPFRSAGETREQYFGPGTRLTVT.

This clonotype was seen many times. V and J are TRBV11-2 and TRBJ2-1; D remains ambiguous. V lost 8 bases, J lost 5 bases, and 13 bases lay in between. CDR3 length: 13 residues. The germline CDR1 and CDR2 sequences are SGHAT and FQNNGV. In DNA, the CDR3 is TGTGCCAGCTTTGGGTCTAAACACAATGAGCAGTTCTTC. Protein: CASFGSKHNEQFF. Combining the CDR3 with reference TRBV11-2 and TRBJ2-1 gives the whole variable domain EAGVAQSPRYKIIEKRQSVAFWCNPISGHATLYWYQQILGQGPKLLIQFQNNGVVDDSQLPKDRFSAERLKGVDSTLKIQPAKLEDSAVYLCASFGSKHNEQFFGPGTRLTVL.

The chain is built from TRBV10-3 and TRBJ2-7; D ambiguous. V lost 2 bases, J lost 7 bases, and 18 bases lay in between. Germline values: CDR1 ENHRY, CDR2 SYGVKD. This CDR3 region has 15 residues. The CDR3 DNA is TGTGCCATCAGTGAGGCGGAAGTCTCTCGAGGTGAGCAGTACTTC. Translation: CAISEAEVSRGEQYF.

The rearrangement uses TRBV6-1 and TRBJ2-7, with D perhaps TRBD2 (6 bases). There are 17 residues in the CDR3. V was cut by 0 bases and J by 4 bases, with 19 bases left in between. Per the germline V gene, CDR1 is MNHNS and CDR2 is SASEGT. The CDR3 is CASSEAHPSARWYEQYF. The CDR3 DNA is TGTGCCAGCAGTGAAGCGCATCCTAGCGCCAGGTGGTACGAGCAGTACTTC.

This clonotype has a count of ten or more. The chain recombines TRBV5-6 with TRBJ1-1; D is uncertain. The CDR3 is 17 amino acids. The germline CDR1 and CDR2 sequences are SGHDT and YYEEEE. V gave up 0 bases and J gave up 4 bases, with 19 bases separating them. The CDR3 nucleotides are TGTGCCAGCAGCTTGGATTTTGAGCCGGAGACTGGCACTGAAGCTTTCTTT. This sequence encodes CASSLDFEPETGTEAFF.

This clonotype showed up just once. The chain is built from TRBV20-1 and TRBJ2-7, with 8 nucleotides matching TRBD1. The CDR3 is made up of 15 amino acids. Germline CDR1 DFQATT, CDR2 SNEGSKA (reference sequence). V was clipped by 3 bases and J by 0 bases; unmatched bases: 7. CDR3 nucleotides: TGCAGTGCTAGCGGTTGGGACAGGAGCTCCTACGAGCAGTACTTC. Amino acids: CSASGWDRSSYEQYF.

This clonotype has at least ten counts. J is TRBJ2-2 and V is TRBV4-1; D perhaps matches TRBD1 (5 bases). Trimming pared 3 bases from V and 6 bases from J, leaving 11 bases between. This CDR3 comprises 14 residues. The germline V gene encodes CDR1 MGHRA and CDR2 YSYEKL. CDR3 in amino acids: CASSQVGRSGELFF. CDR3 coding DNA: TGCGCCAGCAGCCAGGTGGGGCGGTCCGGGGAGCTGTTTTTT.

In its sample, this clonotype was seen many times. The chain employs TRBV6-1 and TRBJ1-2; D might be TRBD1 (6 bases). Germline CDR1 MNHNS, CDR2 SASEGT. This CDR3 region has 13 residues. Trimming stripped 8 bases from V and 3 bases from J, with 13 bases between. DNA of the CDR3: TGTGCCAGCGGATACAGGGAGGACTATGGCTACACCTTC. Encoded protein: CASGYREDYGYTF.

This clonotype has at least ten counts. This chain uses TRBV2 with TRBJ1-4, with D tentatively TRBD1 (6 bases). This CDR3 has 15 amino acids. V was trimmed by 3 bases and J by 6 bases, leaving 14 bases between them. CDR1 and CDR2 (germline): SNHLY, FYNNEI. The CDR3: CASSDPGPGDEKLFF. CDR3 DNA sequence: TGTGCCAGCAGTGATCCGGGTCCAGGGGATGAAAAACTGTTTTTT.

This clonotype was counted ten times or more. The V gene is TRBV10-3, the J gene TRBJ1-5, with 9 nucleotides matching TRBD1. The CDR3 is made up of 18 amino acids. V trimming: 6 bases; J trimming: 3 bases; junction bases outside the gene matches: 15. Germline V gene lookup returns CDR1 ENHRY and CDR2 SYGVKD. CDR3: CAIREHPGQGVNNQPQHF. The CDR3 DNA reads TGTGCCATCAGGGAACATCCGGGACAGGGCGTAAACAATCAGCCCCAGCATTTT.

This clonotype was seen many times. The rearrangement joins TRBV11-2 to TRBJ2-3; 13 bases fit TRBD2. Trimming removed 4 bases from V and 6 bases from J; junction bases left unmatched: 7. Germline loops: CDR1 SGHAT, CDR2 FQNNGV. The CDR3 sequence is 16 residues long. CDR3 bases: TGTGCCAGCAGCTCGTGGACTAGCGGGAGTAGGGATACGCAGTATTTT. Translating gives CASSSWTSGSRDTQYF.

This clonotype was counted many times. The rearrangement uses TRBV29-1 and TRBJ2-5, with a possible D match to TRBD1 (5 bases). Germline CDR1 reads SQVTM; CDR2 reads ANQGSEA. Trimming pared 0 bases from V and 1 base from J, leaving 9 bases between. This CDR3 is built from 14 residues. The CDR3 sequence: CSVEDSDSQETQYF. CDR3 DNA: TGCAGCGTTGAAGATTCAGACAGCCAAGAGACCCAGTACTTC. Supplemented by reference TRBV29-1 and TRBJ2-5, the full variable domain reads SAVISQKPSRDICQRGTSLTIQCQVDSQVTMMFWYRQQPGQSLTLIATANQGSEATYESGFVIDKFPISRPNLTFSTLTVSNMSPEDSSIYLCSVEDSDSQETQYFGPGTRLLVL.

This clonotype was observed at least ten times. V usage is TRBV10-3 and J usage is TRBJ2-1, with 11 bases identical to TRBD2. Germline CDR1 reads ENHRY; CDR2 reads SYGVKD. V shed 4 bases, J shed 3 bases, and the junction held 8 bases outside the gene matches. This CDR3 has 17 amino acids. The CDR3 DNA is TGTGCCATCAGTGCCGATAAACTAGCGGGAGACTACAATGAGCAGTTCTTC. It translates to CAISADKLAGDYNEQFF.

The DNA of the CDR3 is TGTGCCAGCAGGCCTTGGCGGGCGGGAGGGGTTGGCACAGATACGCAGTATTTT. As protein: CASRPWRAGGVGTDTQYF. The gene calls are TRBV28 and TRBJ2-3, with 9 positions matching TRBD2. V was clipped by 6 bases and J by 1 base; unmatched bases: 14. Per germline, CDR1 MDHEN and CDR2 SYDVKM. CDR3 length: 18 residues.

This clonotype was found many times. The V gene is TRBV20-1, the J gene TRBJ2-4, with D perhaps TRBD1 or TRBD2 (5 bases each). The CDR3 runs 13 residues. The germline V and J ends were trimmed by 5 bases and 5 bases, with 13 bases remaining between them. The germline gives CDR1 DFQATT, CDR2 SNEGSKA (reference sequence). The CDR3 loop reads CSAGGDRQNIQYF. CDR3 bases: TGCAGTGCTGGTGGGGACCGTCAAAACATTCAGTACTTC.

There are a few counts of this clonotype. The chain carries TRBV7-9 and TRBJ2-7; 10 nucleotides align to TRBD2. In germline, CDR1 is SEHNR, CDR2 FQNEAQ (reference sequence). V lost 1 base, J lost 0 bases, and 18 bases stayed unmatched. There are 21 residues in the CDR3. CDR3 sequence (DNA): TGTGCCAGCAGCTTAGGACAGGTAACAGGGCTAGCGGGAGAGAGCTCCTACGAGCAGTACTTC. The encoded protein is CASSLGQVTGLAGESSYEQYF.

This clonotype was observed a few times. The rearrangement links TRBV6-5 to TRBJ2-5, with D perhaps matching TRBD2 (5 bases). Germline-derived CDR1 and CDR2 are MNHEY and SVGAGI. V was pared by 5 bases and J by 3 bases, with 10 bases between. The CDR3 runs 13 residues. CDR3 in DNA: TGTGCCAGCAGTAAGGACGGGGAAGAGACCCAGTACTTC. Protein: CASSKDGEETQYF.

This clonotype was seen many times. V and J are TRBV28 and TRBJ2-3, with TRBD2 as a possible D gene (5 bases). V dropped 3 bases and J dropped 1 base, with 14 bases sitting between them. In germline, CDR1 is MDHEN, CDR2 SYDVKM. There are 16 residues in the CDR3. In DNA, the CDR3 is TGTGCCAGCAGTTTGCTGGAGCTAGCAGGCACAGATACGCAGTATTTT. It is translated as CASSLLELAGTDTQYF.

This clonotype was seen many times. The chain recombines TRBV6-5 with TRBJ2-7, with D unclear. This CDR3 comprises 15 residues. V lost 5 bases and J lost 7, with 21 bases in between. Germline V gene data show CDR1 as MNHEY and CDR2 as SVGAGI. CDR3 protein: CASSEARAARREQYF. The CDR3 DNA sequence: TGTGCCAGCAGTGAAGCCCGGGCGGCCAGAAGGGAGCAGTACTTC.